This T cell receptor beta chain was captured by sequencing in a study of T-cell memory formation after mild COVID-19. Study findings and constraints: CD4+ clones that contracted lay mainly in CM and EM; CD8+ ones lay in EMRA. The appearance of some responding clones in pre-infection memory suggested that cross-reactive memory joined. Day 15 to 85 contracting clones showed balanced CD4/CD8; day 15 to 37 expanders favored CD4+.

5'RACE, which relied on constant-segment primers, yielded TCR alpha and TCR beta cDNA libraries carrying sample barcodes and UMIs. Using its own MiXCR run on the 5' RACE reads, TCRdb lists one record per CDR3 protein. The top ten hold roughly 9.1% of the sample, which has 500,000 to 650,000 distinct CDR3 sequences, less than 25% seen once. The CDR3 runs to 16 residues. The V gene lost 1 base and the J gene lost 2 bases, with 13 bases spanning the gap. Germline V CDR1 and CDR2: MGHRA, YSYEKL. This clonotype was observed a handful of times. Its specificity is not known. Sequencing input: PBMCs or a T cell subset sorted from them (not recorded which). The receptor comes from an adult woman who had mild COVID-19 (a few samples of this study predate the infection). Cell type and time point are not known. The chain is built from TRBV4-1 and TRBJ2-3; D is possibly TRBD2 (6 bases). CDR3 sequence: CASSQVGDWFTDTQYF. In DNA, the CDR3 is TGCGCCAGCAGCCAAGTGGGGGACTGGTTCACAGATACGCAGTATTTT.